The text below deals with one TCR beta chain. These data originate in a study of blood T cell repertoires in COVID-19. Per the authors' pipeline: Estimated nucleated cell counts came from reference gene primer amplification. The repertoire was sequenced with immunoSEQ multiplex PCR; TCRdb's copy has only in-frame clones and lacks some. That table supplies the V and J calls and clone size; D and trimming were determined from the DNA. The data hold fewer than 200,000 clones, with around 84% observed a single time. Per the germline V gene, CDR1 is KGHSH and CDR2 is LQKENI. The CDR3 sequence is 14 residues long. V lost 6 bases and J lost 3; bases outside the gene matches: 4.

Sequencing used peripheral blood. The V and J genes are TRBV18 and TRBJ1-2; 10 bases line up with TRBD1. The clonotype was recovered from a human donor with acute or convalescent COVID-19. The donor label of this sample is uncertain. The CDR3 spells CASSPGTGDYGYTF. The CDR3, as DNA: TGTGCCAGCTCTCCCGGGACAGGGGACTATGGCTACACCTTC.